This T cell receptor beta chain originates from a study of cytomegalovirus exposure and HLA in healthy donors. General study results and limits: What was likely a sequencing artifact was a cluster of highly shared sequence variants. There were reportedly fewer N-insertions in an Asian-associated ancestry cluster than the approximately 640-donor mean, in a later analysis.

PCR amplification relied on 60 Vbeta primers (plus 13 Jbeta primers). This table comes from immunoSEQ multiplex PCR, and its TCRdb copy is limited to in-frame clones, with some not included. This table has 250,000 to 300,000 clones, around 90% appearing once. A remark on this clone: Its specificity is not known.

V was pared by 3 bases and J by 0 bases, with 24 bases between. In germline, CDR1 is MNHNS, CDR2 SASEGT. The CDR3 spans 20 residues. V and J are TRBV6-1 and TRBJ1-5; D is possibly TRBD1 (6 bases). The sample consisted of PBMCs. This receptor was identified in a girl aged 2-10 years in good health and CMV-seronegative. CDR3 in amino acids: CASSERSGVGLLDSNQPQHF. The CDR3 nucleotides are TGTGCCAGCAGTGAGAGGTCAGGGGTCGGCCTCCTCGATAGCAATCAGCCCCAGCATTTT.